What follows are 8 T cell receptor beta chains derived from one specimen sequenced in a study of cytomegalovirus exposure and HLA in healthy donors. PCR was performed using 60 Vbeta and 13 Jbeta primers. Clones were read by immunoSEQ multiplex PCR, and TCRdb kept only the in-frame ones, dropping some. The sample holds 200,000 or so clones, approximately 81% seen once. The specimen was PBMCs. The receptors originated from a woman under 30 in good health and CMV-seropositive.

The CDR3 region is CASSKVRDRGRETQYF. The CDR3 DNA follows: TGTGCCAGCAGCAAAGTACGGGACAGGGGTAGGGAGACCCAGTACTTC. V gene TRBV21-1 combines with J gene TRBJ2-5; the table's D call, TRBD1, was not checked against the DNA. TRBV21-1 counts as a pseudogene. CDR3 size: 16 residues.

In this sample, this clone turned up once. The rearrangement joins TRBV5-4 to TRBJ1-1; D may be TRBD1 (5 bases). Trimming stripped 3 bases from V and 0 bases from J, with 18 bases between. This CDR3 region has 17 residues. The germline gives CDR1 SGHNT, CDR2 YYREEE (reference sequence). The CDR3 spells CASSYAGLSTVNTEAFF. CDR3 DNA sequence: TGTGCCAGCAGCTATGCAGGGCTTTCAACCGTGAACACTGAAGCTTTCTTT.

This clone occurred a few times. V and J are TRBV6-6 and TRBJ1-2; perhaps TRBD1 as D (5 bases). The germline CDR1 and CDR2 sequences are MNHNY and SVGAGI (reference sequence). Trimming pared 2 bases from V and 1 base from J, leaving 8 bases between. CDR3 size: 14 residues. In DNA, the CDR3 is TGTGCCAGCAGTTACCGGGGGGATAACTATGGCTACACCTTC. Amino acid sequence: CASSYRGDNYGYTF.

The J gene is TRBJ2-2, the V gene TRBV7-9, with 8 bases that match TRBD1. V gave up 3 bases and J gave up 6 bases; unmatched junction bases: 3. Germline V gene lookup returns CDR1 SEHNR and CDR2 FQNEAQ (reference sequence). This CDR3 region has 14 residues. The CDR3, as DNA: TGTGCCAGCAGCTTTACAGGGGGTTCCGGGGAGCTGTTTTTT. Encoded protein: CASSFTGGSGELFF.

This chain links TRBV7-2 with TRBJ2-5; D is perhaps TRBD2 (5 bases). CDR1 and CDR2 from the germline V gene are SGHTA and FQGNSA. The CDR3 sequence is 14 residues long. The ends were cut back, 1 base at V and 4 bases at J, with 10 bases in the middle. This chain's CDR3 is CASSLGGLGETQYF. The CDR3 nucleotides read TGTGCCAGCAGCTTAGGAGGACTCGGAGAGACCCAGTACTTC.

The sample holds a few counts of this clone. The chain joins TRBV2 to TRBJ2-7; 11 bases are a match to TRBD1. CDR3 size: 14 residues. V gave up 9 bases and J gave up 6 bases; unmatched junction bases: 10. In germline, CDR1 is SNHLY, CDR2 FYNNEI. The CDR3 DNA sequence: TGTGCCAGTCTGACCGGGACAGGGGGTCCCGAGCAGTACGTC. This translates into CASLTGTGGPEQYV.

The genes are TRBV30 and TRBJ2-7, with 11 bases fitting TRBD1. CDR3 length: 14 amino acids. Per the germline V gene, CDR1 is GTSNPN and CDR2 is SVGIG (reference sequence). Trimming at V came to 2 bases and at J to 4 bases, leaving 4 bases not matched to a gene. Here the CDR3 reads CAWSLDRGRYEQYF. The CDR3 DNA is TGTGCCTGGAGTCTGGACAGGGGGCGGTACGAGCAGTACTTC.

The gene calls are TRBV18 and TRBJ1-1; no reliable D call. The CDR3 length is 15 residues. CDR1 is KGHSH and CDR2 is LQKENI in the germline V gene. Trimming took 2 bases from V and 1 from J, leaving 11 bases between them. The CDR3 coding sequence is TGTGCCAGCTCACCAAGTAACTCCCCGAACACTGAAGCTTTCTTT. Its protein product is CASSPSNSPNTEAFF.